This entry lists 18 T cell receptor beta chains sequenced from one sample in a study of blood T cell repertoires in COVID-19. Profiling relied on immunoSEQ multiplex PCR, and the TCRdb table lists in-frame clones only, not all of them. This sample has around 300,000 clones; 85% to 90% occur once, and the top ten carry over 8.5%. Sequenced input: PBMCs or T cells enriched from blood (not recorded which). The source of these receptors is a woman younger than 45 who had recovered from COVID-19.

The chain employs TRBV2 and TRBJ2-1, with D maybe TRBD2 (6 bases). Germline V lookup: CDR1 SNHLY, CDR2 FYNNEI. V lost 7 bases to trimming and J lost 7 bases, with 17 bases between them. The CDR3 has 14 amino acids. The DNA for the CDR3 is TGTGCCAGCAAAACTGCTACTAGCCCGAATGAGCAGTTCTTC. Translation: CASKTATSPNEQFF.

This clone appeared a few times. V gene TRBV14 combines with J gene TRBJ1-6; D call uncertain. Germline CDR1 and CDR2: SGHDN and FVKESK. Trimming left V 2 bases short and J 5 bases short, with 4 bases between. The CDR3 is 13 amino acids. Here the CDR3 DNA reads TGTGCCAGCAGCCAAATAAATAATTCACCCCTCCACTTT. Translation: CASSQINNSPLHF. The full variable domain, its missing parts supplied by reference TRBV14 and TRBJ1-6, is EAGVTQFPSHSVIEKGQTVTLRCDPISGHDNLYWYRRVMGKEIKFLLHFVKESKQDESGMPNNRFLAERTGGTYSTLKVQPAELEDSGVYFCASSQINNSPLHFGNGTRLTVT.

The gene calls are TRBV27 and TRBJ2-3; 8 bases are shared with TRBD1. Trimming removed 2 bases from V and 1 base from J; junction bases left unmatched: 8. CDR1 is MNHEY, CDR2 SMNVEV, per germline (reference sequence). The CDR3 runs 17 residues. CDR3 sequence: CASSLPPDRGGTDTQYF. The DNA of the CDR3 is TGTGCCAGCAGTTTACCGCCCGACAGGGGAGGCACAGATACGCAGTATTTT.

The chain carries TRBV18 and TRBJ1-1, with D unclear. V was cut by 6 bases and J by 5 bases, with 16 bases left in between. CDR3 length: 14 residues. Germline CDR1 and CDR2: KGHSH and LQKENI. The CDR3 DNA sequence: TGTGCCAGCTCCCGCCGGGGTCAAGGGACTGAAGCTTTCTTT. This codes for CASSRRGQGTEAFF. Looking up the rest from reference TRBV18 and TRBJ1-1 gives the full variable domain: NAGVMQNPRHLVRRRGQEARLRCSPMKGHSHVYWYRQLPEEGLKFMVYLQKENIIDESGMPKERFSAEFPKEGPSILRIQQVVRGDSAAYFCASSRRGQGTEAFFGQGTRLTVV.

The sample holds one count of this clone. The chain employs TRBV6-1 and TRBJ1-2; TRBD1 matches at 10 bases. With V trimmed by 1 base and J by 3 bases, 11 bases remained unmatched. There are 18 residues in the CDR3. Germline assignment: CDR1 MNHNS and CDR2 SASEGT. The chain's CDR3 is CASSEEPRQGAIDYGYTF. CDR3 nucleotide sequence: TGTGCCAGCAGTGAAGAACCCCGACAGGGGGCCATCGACTATGGCTACACCTTC.

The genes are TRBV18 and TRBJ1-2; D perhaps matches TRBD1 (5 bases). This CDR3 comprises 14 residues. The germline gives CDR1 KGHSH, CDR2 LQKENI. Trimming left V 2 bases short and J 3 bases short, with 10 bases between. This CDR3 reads CASSPGQGDYGYTF. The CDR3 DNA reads TGTGCCAGCTCACCAGGTCAGGGTGACTATGGCTACACCTTC.

CDR3 sequence reads: CASSHGLGGRAQYF. The CDR3 nucleotides read TGTGCCAGCAGTCACGGCTTAGGGGGTCGAGCCCAGTACTTC. The chain carries TRBV28 and TRBJ2-5, with a possible D match to TRBD1 (6 bases). The CDR3 has 14 amino acids. The germline V gene has CDR1 MDHEN and CDR2 SYDVKM. Trimming shortened V by 5 bases and J by 9 bases, and 19 bases separated the two germline ends.

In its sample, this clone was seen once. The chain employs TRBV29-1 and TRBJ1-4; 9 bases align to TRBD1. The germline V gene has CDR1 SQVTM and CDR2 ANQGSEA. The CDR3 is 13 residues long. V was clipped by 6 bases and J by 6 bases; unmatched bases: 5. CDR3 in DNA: TGCAGCGTGTTGACAGGGGGAGATGAAAAACTGTTTTTT. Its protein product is CSVLTGGDEKLFF.

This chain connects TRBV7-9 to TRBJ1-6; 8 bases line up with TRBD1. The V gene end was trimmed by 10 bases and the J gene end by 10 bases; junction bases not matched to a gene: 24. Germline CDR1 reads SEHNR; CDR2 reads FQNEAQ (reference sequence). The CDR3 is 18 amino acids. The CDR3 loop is CAITDAQGANSGESPLHF. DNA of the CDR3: TGTGCCATTACTGATGCCCAGGGGGCGAATTCAGGAGAATCACCCCTCCACTTT. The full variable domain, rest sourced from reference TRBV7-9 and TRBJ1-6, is DTGVSQNPRHKITKRGQNVTFRCDPISEHNRLYWYRQTLGQGPEFLTYFQNEAQLEKSRLLSDRFSAERPKGSFSTLEIQRTEQGDSAMYLCAITDAQGANSGESPLHFGNGTRLTVT.

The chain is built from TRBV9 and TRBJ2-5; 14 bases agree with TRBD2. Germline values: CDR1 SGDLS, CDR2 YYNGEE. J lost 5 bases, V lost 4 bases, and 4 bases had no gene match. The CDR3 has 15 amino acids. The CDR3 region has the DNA TGTGCCAGCAGCAAGGGACTAGCGGGAGATGAGACCCAGTACTTC. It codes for CASSKGLAGDETQYF.

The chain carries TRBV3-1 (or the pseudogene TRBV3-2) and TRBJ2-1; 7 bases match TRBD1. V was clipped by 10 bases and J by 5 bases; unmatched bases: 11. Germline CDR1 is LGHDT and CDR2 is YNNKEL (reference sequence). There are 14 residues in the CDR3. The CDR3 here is CATTGTVENNEQFF. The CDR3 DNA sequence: TGTGCCACCACCGGGACAGTAGAGAACAATGAGCAGTTCTTC.

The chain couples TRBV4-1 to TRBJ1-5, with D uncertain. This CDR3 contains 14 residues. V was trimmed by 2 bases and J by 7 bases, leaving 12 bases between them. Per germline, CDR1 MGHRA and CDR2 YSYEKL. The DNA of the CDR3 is TGCGCCAGCAGCCAAAGGTCCGGCGGGCAGCCCCAGCATTTT. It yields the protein CASSQRSGGQPQHF.

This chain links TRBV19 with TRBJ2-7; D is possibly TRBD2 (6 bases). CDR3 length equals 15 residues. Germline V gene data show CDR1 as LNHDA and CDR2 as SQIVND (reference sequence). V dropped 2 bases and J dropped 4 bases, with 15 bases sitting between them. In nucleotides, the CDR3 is TGTGCCAGTAGTATATTAGGGCGGGGCGGATACGAGCAGTACTTC. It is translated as CASSILGRGGYEQYF.

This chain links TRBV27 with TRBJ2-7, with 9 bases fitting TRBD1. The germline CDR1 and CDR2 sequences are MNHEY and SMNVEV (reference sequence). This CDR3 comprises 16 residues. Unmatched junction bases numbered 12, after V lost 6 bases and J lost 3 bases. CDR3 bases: TGTGCCAGCAGGGCAAACAGGGGGCTTAATTACTACGAGCAGTACTTC. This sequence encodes CASRANRGLNYYEQYF.

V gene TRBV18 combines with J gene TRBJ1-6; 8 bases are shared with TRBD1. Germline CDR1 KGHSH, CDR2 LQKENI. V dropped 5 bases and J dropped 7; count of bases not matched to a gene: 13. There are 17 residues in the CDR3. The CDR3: CASSIGGQVIKNSPLHF. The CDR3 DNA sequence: TGTGCCAGCTCAATCGGGGGACAGGTTATAAAGAATTCACCCCTCCACTTT.

The CDR3, as DNA: TGTGCCACCAGCAGCGGACAGGGAAAATGGTTCATGAACACTGAAGCTTTCTTT. It translates to CATSSGQGKWFMNTEAFF. The chain couples TRBV15 to TRBJ1-1, with 8 nucleotides matching TRBD1. Germline loops: CDR1 LNHNV, CDR2 YYDKDF (reference sequence). V shed 3 bases and J 0 bases; nucleotides not matched to a gene: 12. The CDR3 extends over 18 amino acids.

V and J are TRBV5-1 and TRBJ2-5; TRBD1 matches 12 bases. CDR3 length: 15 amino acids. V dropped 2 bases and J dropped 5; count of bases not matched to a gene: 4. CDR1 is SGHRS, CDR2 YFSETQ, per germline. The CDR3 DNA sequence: TGCGCCAGCAGCTTAGAGGGACAGGGGGCGGAGACCCAGTACTTC. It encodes CASSLEGQGAETQYF.

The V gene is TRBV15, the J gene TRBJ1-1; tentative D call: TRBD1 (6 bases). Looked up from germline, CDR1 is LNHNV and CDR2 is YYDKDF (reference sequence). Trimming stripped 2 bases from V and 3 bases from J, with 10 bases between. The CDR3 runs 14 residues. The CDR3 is CATSRLQGHTEAFF. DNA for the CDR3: TGTGCCACCAGCAGACTACAGGGCCACACTGAAGCTTTCTTT.